The present entry profiles one T cell receptor (beta chain) with its context. Measured with immunoSEQ multiplex PCR; TCRdb has only the in-frame clones, and not every one. Among about 72,000 clones listed, roughly 91% were seen once. This record belongs to a study of T cells after somatic rescue of genetic block. The sequencing sample was made of peripheral blood mononuclear cells (PBMCs). This clonotype was obtained from a man aged 25 to 45.

CDR3 DNA: TGCGCCAGCAGCTTAGACGGGCTAGATAATCAGCCCCAGCATTTT. The encoded protein is CASSLDGLDNQPQHF. The chain carries TRBV5-1 and TRBJ1-5, with D hard to call. Germline V gene sequence: CDR1 SGHRS, CDR2 YFSETQ. Trimming took 2 bases from V and 4 from J, leaving 13 bases between them. This CDR3 has 15 residues.